This TCR beta chain was found in a study (dated by TCRdb to the mid-2010s). Regarding the study in general: Whether tumor-infiltrating Tregs in breast cancer are recruited from blood Tregs or converted in situ from other CD4+ T cell subsets was tested. Overall study results and their limits: The larger-cohort validation was restricted to a single TCR beta V-J rearrangement rather than whole repertoires. Tumor-infiltrating Treg TCR alpha and beta sequences overlapped most with tumor naive CD4+ T cells, then with blood naive CD4+ T cells. Tumor memory CD4+ T cell TCR gene usage was found to cluster with blood and lymph node memory CD4+ cells and with lymph node naive CD4+ cells.

Memory CD4+ T cells were isolated as CD4+CD45RO+CD25- cells. Tregs, naive and memory CD4+ T cells from tumor, blood and ipsilateral draining lymph nodes of five or six breast cancer patients underwent full-length TCR alpha and beta sequencing. Tumor tissue and lymph nodes from ipsilateral axillary dissection were perfused with PBS, minced and digested with collagenase I and hyaluronidase. A purity exceeding 90% was confirmed by FACS for the sorted cell populations. A remark on this clonotype: This receptor's antigen is unknown. One base away there is no much larger clone; base qualities are not given.

Full-length TCR variable regions were amplified by 5' RACE PCR using constant-region reverse primers, and then by semi-nested PCR using Nested Universal Primer A. Using the ReliaPrep RNA Cell Miniprep System, total RNA was extracted, and the SMARTer RACE 5'/3' Kit was then used to reverse transcribe the RNA into 5'RACE-ready cDNA. An Illumina MiSeq was used to sequence the full-length TCR alpha and beta libraries, which had been barcoded with multiplex adaptors. The paper's processing steps were these. Sequencing data were pooled across the five patients for each of nine subset-tissue groups and compared by unsupervised clustering of TCR gene usage. The Morisita-Horn index was used to calculate repertoire similarity, with shared sequences weighted by how much each contributed to each repertoire. TCRdb redid the processing of the public reads, applying fastp at Q25 and MiXCR, and retained in-frame beta chains. Rows matching on CDR3 protein sequence are summarized as one entry with the most common DNA and genes. The V and J calls and clone size come from TCRdb's table, not from the authors' own analysis. This sample lists 35,000 to 50,000 distinct CDR3 sequences; about 29% were detected once. About 3.8% of the sample goes to the ten largest clones.

The CDR3, cysteine through phenylalanine, is 13 amino acids long. CDR3 DNA is the only sequence kept; it has 39 bases, read in frame from the first base. The germline V gene encodes CDR1 MGHRA and CDR2 YSYEKL. The junction shows trimming of 3 bases on V and 12 bases on J, plus 15 bases between the germline ends. The chain couples TRBV4-1 to TRBJ1-5, with no confident D gene call. The sequenced sample consisted of tumor-infiltrating memory CD4+ T cells sorted from the breast tumor. This specimen's cell subset or site label, interpreted: memory CD4+ T cells, CD4+CD45RO+CD25-. This clonotype was sampled from a female donor with breast cancer. The CDR3 is CASSQIDPPDQHF. The sequence in DNA is TGCGCCAGCAGCCAGATAGATCCGCCGGACCAGCATTTT.